A selection of T cell receptor beta chains follows, all from one sample in a study of identical twins. TCRdb re-called the 5' RACE reads with MiXCR, one entry per CDR3 protein. The sample has 1.5 million to 2 million distinct CDR3 sequences, around a third seen once. The sequencing input was cord blood. The source of these receptors is a newborn girl in good health. Both conserved end residues are part of each CDR3. The order of the fields is V gene, D gene, J gene, clone size, CDR3 DNA, CDR3 protein. D genes are given only for firm matches. Only part of the rows carry a size: once, few, many, or a class if the clone is expanded.

v_gene: TRBV5-1; d_gene: .; j_gene: TRBJ1-1; abundance: .; CDR3nt: TGCGCCGGCAGCTTGTATGGACAGAACACTGAAGCTTTCTTT; CDR3aa: CAGSLYGQNTEAFF
v_gene: TRBV7-9; d_gene: .; j_gene: TRBJ1-2; abundance: few; CDR3nt: TGTGCCAGCACCTCCCTCTATGGCTACACCTTC; CDR3aa: CASTSLYGYTF
v_gene: TRBV2; d_gene: TRBD2; j_gene: TRBJ2-3; abundance: .; CDR3nt: TGTGCCAGCAGTACCCTAGCGGGGGACACAGATACGCAGTATTTT; CDR3aa: CASSTLAGDTDTQYF
v_gene: TRBV5-1; d_gene: TRBD2; j_gene: TRBJ2-7; abundance: few; CDR3nt: TGCGCCAGCACCTGGGGGGGGACGATCTCCTACGAGCAGTACTTC; CDR3aa: CASTWGGTISYEQYF
v_gene: TRBV10-3; d_gene: .; j_gene: TRBJ2-4; abundance: few; CDR3nt: TGTGCCATCAGTGGGACTACCAAAAACATTCAGTACTTC; CDR3aa: CAISGTTKNIQYF
v_gene: TRBV21-1; d_gene: .; j_gene: TRBJ2-7; abundance: .; CDR3nt: TGTGCCAGCGACAGGAGTAGCGGCGGCAATGAGCAGTACTTC; CDR3aa: CASDRSSGGNEQYF
v_gene: TRBV27; d_gene: TRBD1; j_gene: TRBJ1-2; abundance: few; CDR3nt: TGTGCCAGCAGTTTGGGAGACAGGGCCGATGGCTACACCTTC; CDR3aa: CASSLGDRADGYTF
v_gene: TRBV20-1; d_gene: .; j_gene: TRBJ1-1; abundance: few; CDR3nt: TGCAGTGCTAGTTCGGGGACTGAAGCTTTCTTT; CDR3aa: CSASSGTEAFF
v_gene: TRBV28; d_gene: TRBD1; j_gene: TRBJ2-7; abundance: .; CDR3nt: TGTGCCAGCAGTCCACCACTTTTCAGGGGGCTCTACGAGCAGTACTTC; CDR3aa: CASSPPLFRGLYEQYF
v_gene: TRBV6-1; d_gene: .; j_gene: TRBJ2-7; abundance: few; CDR3nt: TGTGCCAGCAGTGAAGCGGGGCTGGGCTCCTACGAGCAGTACTTC; CDR3aa: CASSEAGLGSYEQYF
v_gene: TRBV4-1; d_gene: TRBD1; j_gene: TRBJ1-6; abundance: few; CDR3nt: TGCGCCAGCAGCCAAGCTTACAGGGGGAATAATTCACCCCTCCACTTT; CDR3aa: CASSQAYRGNNSPLHF
v_gene: TRBV28; d_gene: .; j_gene: TRBJ1-2; abundance: .; CDR3nt: TGTGCCACCGAGTCGGTCTCCTATGGCTACACCTTC; CDR3aa: CATESVSYGYTF
v_gene: TRBV25-1; d_gene: .; j_gene: TRBJ1-6; abundance: .; CDR3nt: TGTGCCAGCAGTATCGGGATCTTCAATTCACCCCTCCACTTT; CDR3aa: CASSIGIFNSPLHF
v_gene: TRBV12-3/TRBV12-4; d_gene: TRBD2; j_gene: TRBJ2-7; abundance: .; CDR3nt: TGTGCCAGCAGGGGCGGGGGGACCTCCTACAATGAGCAGTACTTC; CDR3aa: CASRGGGTSYNEQYF
v_gene: TRBV28; d_gene: .; j_gene: TRBJ1-2; abundance: few; CDR3nt: TGTGCCAGCTCCCCAGCTATCGGCTACACCTTC; CDR3aa: CASSPAIGYTF
v_gene: TRBV20-1; d_gene: TRBD2; j_gene: TRBJ2-7; abundance: .; CDR3nt: TGCAGTGCTCCCGGGACTAGCCGTTACGAGCAGTACTTC; CDR3aa: CSAPGTSRYEQYF
v_gene: TRBV5-1; d_gene: TRBD1; j_gene: TRBJ1-1; abundance: .; CDR3nt: TGCGCCAGCAGCTTTTCCGGACAGGGTCCCACTGAAGCTTTCTTT; CDR3aa: CASSFSGQGPTEAFF
v_gene: TRBV20-1; d_gene: .; j_gene: TRBJ2-3; abundance: .; CDR3nt: TGCAGTGCTCCCCGTACTTTCTCGGGGACTAGCACAGATACGCAGTATTTT; CDR3aa: CSAPRTFSGTSTDTQYF
v_gene: TRBV24-1; d_gene: .; j_gene: TRBJ2-1; abundance: .; CDR3nt: TGTGCCACCAGTGGTTTCGGCAGGGACAATGAGCAGTTCTTC; CDR3aa: CATSGFGRDNEQFF
v_gene: TRBV29-1; d_gene: TRBD1; j_gene: TRBJ1-5; abundance: .; CDR3nt: TGCAGCGTTCAAACGACAGGGGGCCCAAATCAGCCCCAGCATTTT; CDR3aa: CSVQTTGGPNQPQHF
v_gene: TRBV6-1; d_gene: .; j_gene: TRBJ1-1; abundance: few; CDR3nt: TGTGCCAGCAGCCGAGGGCAGGGGTCTGGACGCATGAACACTGAAGCTTTCTTT; CDR3aa: CASSRGQGSGRMNTEAFF
v_gene: TRBV20-1; d_gene: .; j_gene: TRBJ1-5; abundance: few; CDR3nt: TGCAGTGCTAGCAAACAGAGGAGGGTCAATCAGCCCCAGCATTTT; CDR3aa: CSASKQRRVNQPQHF
v_gene: TRBV14; d_gene: .; j_gene: TRBJ2-5; abundance: .; CDR3nt: TGTGCCAGCAGCCGGATGCAGGGAGCCTACAATGAGCAGTACTTC; CDR3aa: CASSRMQGAYNEQYF
v_gene: TRBV18; d_gene: TRBD1; j_gene: TRBJ2-5; abundance: .; CDR3nt: TGTGCCAGCTCACCACTTTCGGACAGGCGAGAAGGGACCCAGTACTTC; CDR3aa: CASSPLSDRREGTQYF
v_gene: TRBV27; d_gene: .; j_gene: TRBJ1-5; abundance: few; CDR3nt: TGTGCCAGCAGTTTGACAGGTGGAGGCCCCAATCAGCCCCAGCATTTT; CDR3aa: CASSLTGGGPNQPQHF
v_gene: TRBV6-4; d_gene: TRBD1; j_gene: TRBJ1-2; abundance: few; CDR3nt: TGTGCCAGCATTCAGGACAGGGTGGTTGGCTACACCTTC; CDR3aa: CASIQDRVVGYTF
v_gene: TRBV28; d_gene: TRBD2; j_gene: TRBJ2-7; abundance: few; CDR3nt: TGTGCCAGCAGATTACGGGGAGGGCCGGTGTACGAGCAGTACTTC; CDR3aa: CASRLRGGPVYEQYF
v_gene: TRBV28; d_gene: .; j_gene: TRBJ2-7; abundance: many; CDR3nt: TGTGCCAGCAGTACTTTAGGAGAGCAGTACTTC; CDR3aa: CASSTLGEQYF
v_gene: TRBV10-3; d_gene: TRBD1; j_gene: TRBJ1-3; abundance: once; CDR3nt: TGTGCCATCAGGTGGACAGGGCGAAGGGACTCTGGAAACACCATATATTTT; CDR3aa: CAIRWTGRRDSGNTIYF
v_gene: TRBV5-1; d_gene: .; j_gene: TRBJ2-3; abundance: .; CDR3nt: TGCGCCAGCAGCTTTTCACAGGCCCGCACAGATACGCAGTATTTT; CDR3aa: CASSFSQARTDTQYF
v_gene: TRBV6-5; d_gene: .; j_gene: TRBJ1-5; abundance: .; CDR3nt: TGTGCCAGCAGCTACACATACAGTACCAATCAGCCCCAGCATTTT; CDR3aa: CASSYTYSTNQPQHF
v_gene: TRBV7-9; d_gene: .; j_gene: TRBJ1-2; abundance: .; CDR3nt: TGTGCCAGCAGCTTAGTGAGCCAGGGTGGAGGCTACACCTTC; CDR3aa: CASSLVSQGGGYTF
v_gene: TRBV2; d_gene: .; j_gene: TRBJ2-5; abundance: .; CDR3nt: TGTGCCAGCGGACTGTACCAAGAGACCCAGTACTTC; CDR3aa: CASGLYQETQYF
v_gene: TRBV2; d_gene: TRBD1; j_gene: TRBJ2-7; abundance: .; CDR3nt: TGTGCCAGCAGTGCAAACAGGGGGAGCTCCTACGAGCAGTACTTC; CDR3aa: CASSANRGSSYEQYF
v_gene: TRBV3-1; d_gene: TRBD2; j_gene: TRBJ2-1; abundance: .; CDR3nt: TGTGCCAGCAGCCAAAGGACTAGCGGGACCCACAATGAGCAGTTCTTC; CDR3aa: CASSQRTSGTHNEQFF
v_gene: TRBV4-1; d_gene: .; j_gene: TRBJ1-2; abundance: .; CDR3nt: TGCGCCAGCAGCCAAGATTTAGGGCCATATGGCTACACCTTC; CDR3aa: CASSQDLGPYGYTF